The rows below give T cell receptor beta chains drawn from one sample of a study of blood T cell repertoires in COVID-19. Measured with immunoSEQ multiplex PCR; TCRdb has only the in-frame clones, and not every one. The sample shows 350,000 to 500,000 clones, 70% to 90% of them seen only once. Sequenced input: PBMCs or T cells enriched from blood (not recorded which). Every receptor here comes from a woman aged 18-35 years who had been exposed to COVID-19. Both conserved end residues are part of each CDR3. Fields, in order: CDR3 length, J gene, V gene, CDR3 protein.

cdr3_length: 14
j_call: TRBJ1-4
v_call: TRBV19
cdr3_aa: CASKGPRTGEKLFF

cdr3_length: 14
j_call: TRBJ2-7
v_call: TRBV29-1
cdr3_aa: CSVVSSGSYYEQYF

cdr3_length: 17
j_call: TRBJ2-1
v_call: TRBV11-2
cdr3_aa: CASSLVAGLAGVGEQFF

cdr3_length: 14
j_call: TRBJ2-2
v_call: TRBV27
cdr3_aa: CASSSLGGSGELFF

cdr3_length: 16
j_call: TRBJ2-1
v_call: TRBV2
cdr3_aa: CASSERDTDSYNEQFF

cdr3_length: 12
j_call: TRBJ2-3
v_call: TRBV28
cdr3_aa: CASSSDINTQYF

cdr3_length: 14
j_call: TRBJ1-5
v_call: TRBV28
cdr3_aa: CASSSTGANQPQHF

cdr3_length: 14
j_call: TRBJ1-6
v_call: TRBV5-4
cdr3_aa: CASSPGLNNSPLHF

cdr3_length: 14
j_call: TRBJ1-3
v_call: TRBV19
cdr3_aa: CASSISGSGNTIYF

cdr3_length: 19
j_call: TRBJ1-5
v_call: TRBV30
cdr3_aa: CAWSSQGGLTDHSNQPQHF

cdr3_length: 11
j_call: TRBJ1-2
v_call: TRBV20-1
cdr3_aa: CSVGVLYGYTF

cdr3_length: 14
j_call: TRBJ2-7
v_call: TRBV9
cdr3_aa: CASGSGQLTYEQYF

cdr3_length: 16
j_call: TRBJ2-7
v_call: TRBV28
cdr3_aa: CASSPLSRGRSHEQYF

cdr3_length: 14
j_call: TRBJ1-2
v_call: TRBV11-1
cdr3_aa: CASSRTGGDYGYTF

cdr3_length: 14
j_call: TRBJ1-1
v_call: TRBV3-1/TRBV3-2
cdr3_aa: CASSQEWGVTEAFF

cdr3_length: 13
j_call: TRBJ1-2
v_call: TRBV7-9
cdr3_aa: CASSYTADYGYTF

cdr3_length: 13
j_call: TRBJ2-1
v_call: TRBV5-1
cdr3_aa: CASSLAGWDEQFF

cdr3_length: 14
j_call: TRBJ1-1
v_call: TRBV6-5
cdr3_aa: CASRGATGKFEAFF

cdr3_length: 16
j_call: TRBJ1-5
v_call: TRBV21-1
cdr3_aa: CASSKPIDSRNQPQHF

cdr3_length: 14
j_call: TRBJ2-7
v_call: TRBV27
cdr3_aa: CASSLSQGTYEQYF

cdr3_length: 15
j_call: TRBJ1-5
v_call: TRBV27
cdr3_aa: CASSLGAFSNQPQHF

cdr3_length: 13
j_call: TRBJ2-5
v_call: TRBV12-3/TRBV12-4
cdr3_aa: CASSSQGRETQYF

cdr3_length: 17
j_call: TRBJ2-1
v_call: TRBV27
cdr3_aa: CASAIASGGGTYNEQFF

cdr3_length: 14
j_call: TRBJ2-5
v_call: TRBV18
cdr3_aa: CASATNGGRETQYF

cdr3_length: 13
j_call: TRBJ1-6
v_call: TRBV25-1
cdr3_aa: CASTSLVDSPLHF

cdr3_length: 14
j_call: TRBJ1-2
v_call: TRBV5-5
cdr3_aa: CASSLESARDGYTF

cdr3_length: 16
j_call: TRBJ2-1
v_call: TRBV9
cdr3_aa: CASSVEISGHYNEQFF

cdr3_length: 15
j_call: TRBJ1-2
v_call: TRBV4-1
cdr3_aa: CASSQDAGMGYGYTF

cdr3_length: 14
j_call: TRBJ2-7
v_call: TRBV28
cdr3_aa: CASSLEGIPYEQYF

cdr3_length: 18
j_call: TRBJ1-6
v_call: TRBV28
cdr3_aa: CASSSPGREHSYNSPLHF

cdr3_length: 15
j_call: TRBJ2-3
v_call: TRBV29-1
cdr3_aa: CSAGQGRSSTDTQYF

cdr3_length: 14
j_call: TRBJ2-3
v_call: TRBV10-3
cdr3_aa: CAISELGAQDTQYF

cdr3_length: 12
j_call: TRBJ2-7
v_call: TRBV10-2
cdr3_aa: CASSLQGQPFYF

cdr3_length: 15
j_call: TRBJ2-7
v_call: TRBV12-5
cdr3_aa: CASGLAPGQGAEQYF

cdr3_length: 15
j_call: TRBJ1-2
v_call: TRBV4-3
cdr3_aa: CASSQDLGVPYGYTF

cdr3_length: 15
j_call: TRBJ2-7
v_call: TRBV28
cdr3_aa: CANTPGGRSSYEQYF

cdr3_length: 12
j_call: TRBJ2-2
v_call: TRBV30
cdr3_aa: CAGAQGRGELFF

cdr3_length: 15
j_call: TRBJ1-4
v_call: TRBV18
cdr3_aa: CASSPWGQGAEKLFF

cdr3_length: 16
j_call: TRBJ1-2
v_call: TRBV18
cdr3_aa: CASSLNTDRGNYGYTF

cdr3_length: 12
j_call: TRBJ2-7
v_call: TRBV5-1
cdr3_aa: CASSYGRGEQYF

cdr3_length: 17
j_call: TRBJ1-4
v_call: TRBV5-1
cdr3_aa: CASSLALRGTGDEKLFF

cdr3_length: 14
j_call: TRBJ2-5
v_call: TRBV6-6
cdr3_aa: CASREGLGQETQYF

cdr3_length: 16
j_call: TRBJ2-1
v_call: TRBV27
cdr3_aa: CASSLSGGLPNNEQFF

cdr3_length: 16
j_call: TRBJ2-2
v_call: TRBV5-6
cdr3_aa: CASTPDGGGNTGELFF

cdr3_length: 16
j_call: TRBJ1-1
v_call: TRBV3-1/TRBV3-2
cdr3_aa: CASSQGGGGMNTEAFF

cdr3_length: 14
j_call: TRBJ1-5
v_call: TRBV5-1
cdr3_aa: CASSLGGTGQPQHF

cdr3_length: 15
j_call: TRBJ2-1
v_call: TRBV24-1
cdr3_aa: CATSDPGSSYNEQFF

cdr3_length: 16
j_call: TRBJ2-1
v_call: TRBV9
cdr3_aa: CASSVVSGTSYNEQFF

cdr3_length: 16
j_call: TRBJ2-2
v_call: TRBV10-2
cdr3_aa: CASGGEQGPNTGELFF

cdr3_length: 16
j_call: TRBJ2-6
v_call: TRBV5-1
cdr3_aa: CASKRGLGSGANVLTF